The 9 T cell receptor beta chains in this list originate from one sample, sequenced in a study of T cells in localized non-small cell lung cancer. The assay was immunoSEQ multiplex PCR, and TCRdb's table has in-frame clones only and misses some. This sample carries tens of thousands of clones, approximately 72% of them seen once, and the ten largest clones take about 35%. This material consisted of peripheral blood, taken before any cancer treatment. The receptors derive from a male donor aged 60 or over with stage II squamous cell lung carcinoma.

This clone has just one count. This chain joins TRBV6-5 and TRBJ2-2, with D perhaps TRBD2 (6 bases). The CDR3 length is 13 residues. Germline-derived CDR1 and CDR2 are MNHEY and SVGAGI. Trimming left V 8 bases short and J 6 bases short, with 13 bases between. This CDR3 reads CASGRLVPGELFF. The CDR3 DNA reads as TGTGCCAGCGGTCGACTAGTTCCCGGGGAGCTGTTTTTT.

This chain connects TRBV7-8 to TRBJ1-2; 8 nucleotides align to TRBD1. The CDR3 runs 14 residues. Per the germline V gene, CDR1 is SGHVS and CDR2 is FQNEAQ. After removal of 2 bases from V and 4 bases from J, the junction contained 3 bases not matched to a gene. This CDR3 is CASSLRQGIYGYTF. CDR3 coding DNA: TGTGCCAGCAGCTTACGACAGGGGATCTATGGCTACACCTTC.

A few counts support this clone. The chain uses TRBV5-1 and TRBJ2-3; no clear D gene. The germline gives CDR1 SGHRS, CDR2 YFSETQ. V dropped 6 bases and J dropped 3 bases, with 14 bases sitting between them. There are 14 residues in the CDR3. The CDR3 nucleotides read TGCGCCAGCACGCCTGCGTCAGGAACAGATACGCAGTATTTT. Protein product: CASTPASGTDTQYF.

J is TRBJ2-2 and V is TRBV27; 14 bases line up with TRBD2. Germline CDR1 reads MNHEY; CDR2 reads SMNVEV (reference sequence). CDR3 length equals 15 residues. V shed 6 bases, J shed 4 bases, and the junction held 1 base outside the gene matches. Written as DNA, the CDR3 is TGTGCCAGCAGGGGACTAGCGGGGGCCACCGGGGAGCTGTTTTTT. Encoded protein: CASRGLAGATGELFF.

This clone came up a few times. The CDR3 DNA reads as TGCGCCAGCAGCCAAGGGCTTTTTGGCTTCGCGAACACCGGGGAGCTGTTTTTT. Translating gives CASSQGLFGFANTGELFF. V and J are TRBV4-1 and TRBJ2-2, with no clear D. The V end lost 1 base, the J end lost 0 bases, and 15 bases lay between the germline ends. The CDR3 has 18 residues. Looked up from germline, CDR1 is MGHRA and CDR2 is YSYEKL.

This clone showed up just once. The CDR3 is CASSYTPGTAEETQYF. In DNA, the CDR3 is TGTGCCAGCAGCTATACTCCCGGGACAGCTGAAGAGACCCAGTACTTC. The chain has TRBV5-5 and TRBJ2-5, with 7 bases fitting TRBD1. Losses at the gene ends were 3 bases for V and 3 bases for J; bases not matched to a gene: 11. The CDR3 runs to 16 residues. CDR1 and CDR2 from the germline V gene are SGHKS and YYEKEE (reference sequence).

This chain joins TRBV7-2 and TRBJ1-5; weak D call: TRBD1 (5 bases). Trimming left V 3 bases short and J 2 bases short, with 11 bases between. Germline assignment: CDR1 SGHTA and CDR2 FQGNSA. This CDR3 contains 15 residues. DNA of the CDR3: TGTGCCAGCAGCTTGTCAGGGCCCCGCAATCAGCCCCAGCATTTT. Amino acids: CASSLSGPRNQPQHF.

The CDR3 DNA reads as TGTGCCAGCACCCCCTCCGGGGGGAACACCTACGAGCAGTACTTC. The encoded protein is CASTPSGGNTYEQYF. The chain joins TRBV7-9 to TRBJ2-7; 7 positions match TRBD2. CDR1 is SEHNR and CDR2 is FQNEAQ in the germline V gene (reference sequence). This CDR3 spans 15 amino acids. The V and J ends lost 7 bases and 2 bases, in that order; junction bases with no gene match: 11.

Of note for this clone: At one end the junction does not follow the germline gene, possibly because of a read error. J is TRBJ2-2 and V is TRBV28; no reliable D call. Germline CDR1 MDHEN, CDR2 SYDVKM. This CDR3 spans 13 amino acids. DNA of the CDR3: TGTGCCAGCACTTTACGGGTCAACGGGGAGCTGTTTTTT. It codes for CASTLRVNGELFF.